This T cell receptor beta chain was captured in a study of patients and donors after allogeneic stem cell transplantation (dated by TCRdb to 2018 to 2020). A word on this clonotype: There is no known antigen for this receptor. Per-nucleotide qualities are absent, and no much larger clonotype sits a single base away.

From its cysteine to its phenylalanine, the CDR3 spans 15 amino acids. Solely the CDR3 DNA is kept, with 45 bases framed from the first base. At the junction V is shortened by 6 bases and J by 7 bases, with 22 bases in between. The germline V gene encodes CDR1 DFQATT and CDR2 SNEGSKA (reference sequence). Receptor libraries were prepared by RT-PCR. The sequencer listed for this sample is NextSeq 550. TCRdb applied fastp at Q25 and MiXCR to the public reads, then kept only in-frame beta chains. Each entry is one CDR3 protein sequence, shown with its most common DNA and genes. The sample records 90,000 to 120,000 distinct CDR3 sequences, less than 45% of which are singletons. Around 30% of the sample is held by the ten biggest clonotypes.

This sequence was found in a human donor who was either an allogeneic HSCT recipient or a stem cell or donor lymphocyte infusion donor (not recorded which). It is not recorded whose cells these are; they may come from a transplant donor. This sequence uses TRBV20-1 and TRBJ2-1, and perhaps TRBD2 as D gene, on 7 matching bases. The sample consisted of blood, either unsorted or a sorted T cell fraction (not recorded which). The CDR3 loop reads CSAKKRGAGWNEQFF. The nucleotides read TGCAGTGCCAAAAAACGGGGGGCCGGTTGGAATGAGCAGTTCTTC.